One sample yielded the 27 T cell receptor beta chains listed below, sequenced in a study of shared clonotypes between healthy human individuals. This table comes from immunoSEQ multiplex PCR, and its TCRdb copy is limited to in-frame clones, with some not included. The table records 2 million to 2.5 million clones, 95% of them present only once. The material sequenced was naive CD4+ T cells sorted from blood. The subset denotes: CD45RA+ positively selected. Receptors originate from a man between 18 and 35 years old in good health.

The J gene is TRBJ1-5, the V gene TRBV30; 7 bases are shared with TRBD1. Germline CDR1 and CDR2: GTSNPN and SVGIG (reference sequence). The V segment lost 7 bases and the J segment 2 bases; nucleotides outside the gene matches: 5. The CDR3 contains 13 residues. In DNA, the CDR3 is TGTGCCTCGGGACAGCTAGGCAATCAGCCCCAGCATTTT. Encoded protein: CASGQLGNQPQHF.

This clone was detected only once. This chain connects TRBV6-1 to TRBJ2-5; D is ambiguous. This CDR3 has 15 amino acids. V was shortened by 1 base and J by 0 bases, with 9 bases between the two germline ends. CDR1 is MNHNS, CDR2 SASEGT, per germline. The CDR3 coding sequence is TGTGCCAGCAGTGAAGTCGGCTCGTACCAAGAGACCCAGTACTTC. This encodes CASSEVGSYQETQYF.

The CDR3 DNA is TGTGCCAGCAGCTTGGTTCCAGGGGGCTACACCTTC. This gives the protein CASSLVPGGYTF. This chain connects TRBV5-4 to TRBJ1-2, with D perhaps matching TRBD1 (5 bases). The V end was cut by 0 bases, the J end by 8 bases, with 8 bases between. CDR3 size: 12 residues. CDR1 and CDR2 (germline): SGHNT, YYREEE (reference sequence).

CDR3 in amino acids: CASSYEASGRSVYTQYF. CDR3 DNA sequence: TGTGCCAGCAGTTATGAGGCTAGCGGGAGGTCCGTGTATACGCAGTATTTT. V and J are TRBV5-4 and TRBJ2-3; 11 bases line up with TRBD2. Per the germline V gene, CDR1 is SGHNT and CDR2 is YYREEE (reference sequence). The CDR3 sequence is 17 residues long. V trimming: 5 bases; J trimming: 7 bases; junction bases outside the gene matches: 15.

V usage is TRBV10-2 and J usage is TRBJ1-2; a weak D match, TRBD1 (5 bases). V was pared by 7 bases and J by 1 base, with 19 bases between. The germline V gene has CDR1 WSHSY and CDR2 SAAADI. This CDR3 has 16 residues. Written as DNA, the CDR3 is TGCGCCAGCACCCCGGCGGGGCAGGAGCTTAACTATGGCTACACCTTC. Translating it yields CASTPAGQELNYGYTF.

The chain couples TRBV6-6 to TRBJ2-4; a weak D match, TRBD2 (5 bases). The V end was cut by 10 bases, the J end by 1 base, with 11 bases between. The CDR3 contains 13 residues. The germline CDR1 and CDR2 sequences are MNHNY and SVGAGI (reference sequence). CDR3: CATFTGAKNIQYF. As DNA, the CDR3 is TGTGCCACCTTCACGGGGGCCAAAAACATTCAGTACTTC.

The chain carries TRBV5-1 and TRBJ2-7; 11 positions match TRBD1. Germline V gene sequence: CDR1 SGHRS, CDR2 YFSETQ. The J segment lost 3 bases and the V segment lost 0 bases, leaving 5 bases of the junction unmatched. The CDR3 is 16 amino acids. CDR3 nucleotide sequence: TGCGCCAGCAGCTTGGCCGCGGGACAGGGGGACTACGAGCAGTACTTC. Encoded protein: CASSLAAGQGDYEQYF.

The CDR3 reads CASSEGSVSEQFF. Here the CDR3 DNA reads TGTGCCAGCAGTGAAGGTTCTGTGAGTGAGCAGTTCTTC. The chain joins TRBV6-4 to TRBJ2-1; D not certain. Germline-derived CDR1 and CDR2 are MRHNA and SNTAGT. This CDR3 is built from 13 residues. The ends were cut back, 3 bases at V and 9 bases at J, with 12 bases in the middle.

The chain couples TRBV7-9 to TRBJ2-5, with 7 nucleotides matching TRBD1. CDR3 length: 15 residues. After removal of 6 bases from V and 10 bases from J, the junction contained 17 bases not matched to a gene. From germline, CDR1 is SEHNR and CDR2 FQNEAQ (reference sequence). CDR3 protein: CASRPRGTQEGDQYF. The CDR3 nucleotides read TGTGCCAGCAGACCCAGGGGGACGCAAGAGGGAGACCAGTACTTC. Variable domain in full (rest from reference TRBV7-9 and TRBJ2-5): DTGVSQNPRHKITKRGQNVTFRCDPISEHNRLYWYRQTLGQGPEFLTYFQNEAQLEKSRLLSDRFSAERPKGSFSTLEIQRTEQGDSAMYLCASRPRGTQEGDQYFGPGTRLLVL.

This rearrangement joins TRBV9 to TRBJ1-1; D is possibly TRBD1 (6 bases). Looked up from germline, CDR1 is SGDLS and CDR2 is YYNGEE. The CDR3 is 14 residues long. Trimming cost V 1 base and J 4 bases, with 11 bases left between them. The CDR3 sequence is CASSVLGGPTEAFF. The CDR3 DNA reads TGTGCCAGCAGCGTATTGGGGGGGCCCACTGAAGCTTTCTTT.

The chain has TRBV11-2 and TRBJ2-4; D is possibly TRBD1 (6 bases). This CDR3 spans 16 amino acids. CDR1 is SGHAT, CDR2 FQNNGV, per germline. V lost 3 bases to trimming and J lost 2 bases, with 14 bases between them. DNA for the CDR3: TGTGCCAGCAGCTTTTTGGGGGCACCTTCCAAAAACATTCAGTACTTC. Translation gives CASSFLGAPSKNIQYF.

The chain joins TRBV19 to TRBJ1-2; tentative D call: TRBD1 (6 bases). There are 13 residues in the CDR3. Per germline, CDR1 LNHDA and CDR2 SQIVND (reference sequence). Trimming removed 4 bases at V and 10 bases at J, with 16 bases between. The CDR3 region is CASSTDSSVVYTF. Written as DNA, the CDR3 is TGTGCCAGTAGTACGGACAGCTCAGTCGTCTACACCTTC.

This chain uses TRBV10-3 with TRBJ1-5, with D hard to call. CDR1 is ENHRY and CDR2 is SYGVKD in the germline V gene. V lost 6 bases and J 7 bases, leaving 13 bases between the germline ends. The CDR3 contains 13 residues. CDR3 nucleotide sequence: TGTGCCATCAGCGACCATGACCGACAGCCCCAGCATTTT. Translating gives CAISDHDRQPQHF.

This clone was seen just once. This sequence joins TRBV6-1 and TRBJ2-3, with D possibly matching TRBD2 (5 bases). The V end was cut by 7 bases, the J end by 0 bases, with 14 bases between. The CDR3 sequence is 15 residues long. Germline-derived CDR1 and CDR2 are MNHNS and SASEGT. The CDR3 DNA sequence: TGTGCCAGCAAAAGGACTCAAACTAGCACAGATACGCAGTATTTT. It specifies CASKRTQTSTDTQYF.

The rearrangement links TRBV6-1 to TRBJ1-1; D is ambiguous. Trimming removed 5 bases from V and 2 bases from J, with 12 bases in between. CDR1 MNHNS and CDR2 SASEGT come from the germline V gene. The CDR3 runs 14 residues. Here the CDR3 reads CASSNPGTNTEAFF. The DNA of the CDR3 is TGTGCCAGCAGTAATCCGGGAACCAACACTGAAGCTTTCTTT.

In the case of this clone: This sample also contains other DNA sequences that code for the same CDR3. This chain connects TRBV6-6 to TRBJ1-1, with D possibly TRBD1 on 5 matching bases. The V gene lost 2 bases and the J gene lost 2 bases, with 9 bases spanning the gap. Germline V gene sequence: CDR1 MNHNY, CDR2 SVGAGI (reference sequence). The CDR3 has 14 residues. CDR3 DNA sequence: TGTGCCAGCAGTTACGGGGGTCCCAACACTGAAGCTTTCTTT. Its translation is CASSYGGPNTEAFF.

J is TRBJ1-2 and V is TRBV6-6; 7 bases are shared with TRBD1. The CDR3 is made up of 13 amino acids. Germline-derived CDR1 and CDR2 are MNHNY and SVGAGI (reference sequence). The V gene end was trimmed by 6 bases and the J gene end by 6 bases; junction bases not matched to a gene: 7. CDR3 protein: CASSPRQGDGYTF. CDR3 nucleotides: TGTGCCAGCAGCCCCCGACAGGGAGATGGCTACACCTTC.

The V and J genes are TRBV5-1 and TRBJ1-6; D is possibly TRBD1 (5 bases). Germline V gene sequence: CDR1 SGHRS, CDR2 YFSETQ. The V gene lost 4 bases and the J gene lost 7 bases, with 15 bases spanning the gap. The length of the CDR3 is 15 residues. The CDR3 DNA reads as TGCGCCAGCAGCATAGGGACCGCCGCAAATTCACCCCTCCACTTT. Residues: CASSIGTAANSPLHF. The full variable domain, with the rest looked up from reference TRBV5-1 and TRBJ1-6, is KAGVTQTPRYLIKTRGQQVTLSCSPISGHRSVSWYQQTPGQGLQFLFEYFSETQRNKGNFPGRFSGRQFSNSRSEMNVSTLELGDSALYLCASSIGTAANSPLHFGNGTRLTVT.

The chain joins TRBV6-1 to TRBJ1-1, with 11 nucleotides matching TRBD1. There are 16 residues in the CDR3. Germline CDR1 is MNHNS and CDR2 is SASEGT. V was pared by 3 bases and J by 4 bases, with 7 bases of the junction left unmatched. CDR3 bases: TGTGCCAGCAGTGACCTGGACAGGGGGCTGGTCACTGAAGCTTTCTTT. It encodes CASSDLDRGLVTEAFF.

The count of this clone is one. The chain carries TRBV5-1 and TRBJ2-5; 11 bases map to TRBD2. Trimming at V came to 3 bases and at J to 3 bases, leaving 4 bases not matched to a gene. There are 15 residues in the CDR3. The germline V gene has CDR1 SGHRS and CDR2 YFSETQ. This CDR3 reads CASSSSGGHEETQYF. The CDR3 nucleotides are TGCGCCAGCAGCTCTAGCGGGGGGCATGAAGAGACCCAGTACTTC. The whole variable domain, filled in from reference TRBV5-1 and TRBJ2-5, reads KAGVTQTPRYLIKTRGQQVTLSCSPISGHRSVSWYQQTPGQGLQFLFEYFSETQRNKGNFPGRFSGRQFSNSRSEMNVSTLELGDSALYLCASSSSGGHEETQYFGPGTRLLVL.

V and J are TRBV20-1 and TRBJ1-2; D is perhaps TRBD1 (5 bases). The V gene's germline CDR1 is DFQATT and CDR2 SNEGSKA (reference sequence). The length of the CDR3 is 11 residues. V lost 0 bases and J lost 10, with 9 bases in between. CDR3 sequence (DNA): TGCAGTGCTAGAGATGAGGGGAACTACACCTTC. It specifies CSARDEGNYTF.

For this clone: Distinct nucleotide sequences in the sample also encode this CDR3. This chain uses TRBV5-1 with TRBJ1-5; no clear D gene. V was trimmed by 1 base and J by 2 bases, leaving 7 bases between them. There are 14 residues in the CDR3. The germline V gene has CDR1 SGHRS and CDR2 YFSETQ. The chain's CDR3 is CASSLSGGNQPQHF. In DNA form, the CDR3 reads TGCGCCAGCAGCTTGTCGGGAGGCAATCAGCCCCAGCATTTT.

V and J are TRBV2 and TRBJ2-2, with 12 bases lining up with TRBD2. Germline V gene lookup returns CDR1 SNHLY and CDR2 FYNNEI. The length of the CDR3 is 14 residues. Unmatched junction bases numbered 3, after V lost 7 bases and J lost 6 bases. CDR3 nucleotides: TGTGCCAGCACTAGCGGGAGGGCCTCCGGGGAGCTGTTTTTT. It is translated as CASTSGRASGELFF.

The CDR3 DNA follows: TGTGCCAGCGGAGGGGACAGGGCCCACGAGCAGTACTTC. Translated, it gives CASGGDRAHEQYF. This chain joins TRBV2 and TRBJ2-7, with 9 bases lining up with TRBD1. The CDR3 has 13 amino acids. V was pared by 8 bases and J by 5 bases, with 7 bases of the junction left unmatched. Germline assignment: CDR1 SNHLY and CDR2 FYNNEI.

In DNA, the CDR3 is TGTGCCAGCCAAGGGGTGGGACCCTCCTACAATGAGCAGTTCTTC. It specifies CASQGVGPSYNEQFF. The chain carries TRBV11-2 and TRBJ2-1; D may match TRBD1 or TRBD2 (5 bases each). CDR1 is SGHAT and CDR2 is FQNNGV in the germline V gene. This CDR3 is 15 amino acids long. V was cut by 8 bases and J by 0 bases, with 14 bases left in between.

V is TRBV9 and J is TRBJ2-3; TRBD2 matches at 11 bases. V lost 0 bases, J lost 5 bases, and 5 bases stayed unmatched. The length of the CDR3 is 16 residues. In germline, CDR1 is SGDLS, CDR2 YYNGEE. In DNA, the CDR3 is TGTGCCAGCAGCGTAGCTAGCGGGGGGAAAAAAGATACGCAGTATTTT. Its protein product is CASSVASGGKKDTQYF.

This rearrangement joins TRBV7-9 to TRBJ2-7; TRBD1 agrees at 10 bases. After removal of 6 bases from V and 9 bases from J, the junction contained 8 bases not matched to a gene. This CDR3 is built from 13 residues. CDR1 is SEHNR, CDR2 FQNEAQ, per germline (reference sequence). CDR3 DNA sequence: TGTGCCAGCAGTTCCTGGACAGGGGGGGGGCAGTACTTC. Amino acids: CASSSWTGGGQYF.